This T cell receptor beta chain emerged from a study of blood T cell repertoires in COVID-19 (dated by TCRdb to about 2020). About the full investigation: Collaborator samples came from the United States, Italy and Spain and covered acute and convalescent phases of COVID-19. The repertoires were released in a freely available public database meant as a resource for research on the immune response to SARS-CoV-2. The material from the prospective study consisted of cDNA or gDNA derived from T cells, B-cell-depleted T cells, or PBMCs. The samples were drawn from two sources: the first 160 participants of the ongoing ImmuneRACE study, and some 1,300 subjects contributed by 6 global collaborators. The dataset comprised deeply sampled blood TCRbeta repertoires from subjects exposed to, actively infected with, or recovered from COVID-19. HLA class I and class II types, where available, came from metadata supplied by the sample provider rather than from assay-based typing. The sample metadata nearly always contained a de-identified subject ID, COVID-19 status, age in years and sex. Paper-wide results and their limitations: The amount of clinical and demographic metadata varied by source and participant and was provided uncurated.

Points on this clone: Its antigen is not yet known. Base-call qualities are not available, and no considerably larger clone is one nucleotide away.

For CDR1 and CDR2, the germline V gene lists KGHDR and SFDVKD. V trim: 6 bases; J trim: 2 bases; unmatched bases: 11. Its CDR3 holds 17 amino acids, cysteine through phenylalanine. Here the CDR3 DNA is all that survives: 51 bases in frame from base 1. The collaborating institutions used their own protocols to collect whole blood in K2EDTA tubes. Collaborator samples were shipped for TCRbeta analysis as frozen whole blood, isolated PBMCs, or DNA extracted from either sample type. TCRbeta CDR3 regions were amplified from genomic DNA using the immunoSEQ Assay, a bias-controlled multiplex PCR. The published analysis was carried out like this. The number of nucleated cells in each sample was estimated by amplification of reference gene primers within the assay. To quantify the absolute abundance of each unique TCRbeta CDR3 rearrangement, sequence reads were collapsed and filtered. For each sample, productive Simpson clonality was calculated as the square root of Simpson's diversity index across productive rearrangements. TCRdb stores this immuneACCESS table with in-frame sequences only. Part of the clones is absent; in the studies checked, under half of the shortfall reflects unresolved V genes, and no reason is known for the rest. The V and J calls and clone size come from that table; D and trimming were worked out from the DNA. The sample table shows 150,000 to 200,000 clones, and 87% are seen once. The ten largest clones add up to roughly 21% of the sample.

This chain is built from TRBV24-1 and TRBJ2-3, and TRBD1 aligns with 9 junction nucleotides. Source material: peripheral blood. This TCR came from a man in his sixties with active or convalescent COVID-19. The CDR3 region has the sequence CATSKGQGSPNTDTQYF. DNA sequence: TGTGCCACCAGTAAGGGACAGGGATCTCCTAACACAGATACGCAGTATTTT.